These 14 T cell receptor beta chains share one sample of origin, sequenced in a study of blood T cell repertoires in COVID-19. Method: immunoSEQ multiplex PCR; TCRdb's copy keeps in-frame clones and lacks some. Found here are around 200,000 clones, 65% to 90% of them singletons; the top ten hold roughly 4.5%. Material: peripheral blood. The source of these receptors is a man in his fifties with acute or convalescent COVID-19.

The chain combines TRBV5-1 with TRBJ1-1; weak D call: TRBD1 (5 bases). CDR1 and CDR2 (germline): SGHRS, YFSETQ. Trimming pared 4 bases from V and 3 bases from J, leaving 10 bases between. This CDR3 contains 13 residues. CDR3 residues: CASSPREDTEAFF. Written as DNA, the CDR3 is TGCGCCAGCAGCCCCAGGGAAGACACTGAAGCTTTCTTT.

This chain joins TRBV3-1 (or the pseudogene TRBV3-2) and TRBJ2-7; 12 nucleotides align to TRBD2. The V and J ends lost 4 bases and 4 bases, in that order; junction bases with no gene match: 5. This CDR3 is 15 amino acids long. CDR1 and CDR2 from the germline V gene are LGHDT and YNNKEL (reference sequence). The CDR3, as DNA: TGTGCCAGCAGCCCGACGGGACTAGCGGGTTACGAGCAGTACTTC. Translated, it gives CASSPTGLAGYEQYF.

The count of this clone is one. This rearrangement joins TRBV5-5 to TRBJ1-2, with D maybe TRBD1 (5 bases). Looked up from germline, CDR1 is SGHKS and CDR2 is YYEKEE (reference sequence). The CDR3 covers 15 residues. Trimming took off 0 bases at V and 4 bases at J, with 13 bases between the two ends. CDR3 nucleotides: TGTGCCAGCAGCTTGGGAGGGCGGGGGATCTATGGCTACACCTTC. Protein: CASSLGGRGIYGYTF.

This chain joins TRBV2 and TRBJ2-7; D is possibly TRBD2 (6 bases). Germline CDR1 is SNHLY and CDR2 is FYNNEI. CDR3 length: 16 residues. The V end lost 2 bases, the J end lost 5 bases, and 19 bases lay between the germline ends. In DNA, the CDR3 is TGTGCCAGCAGTGAATGGGGGGAGGCGGCGATAAACGAGCAGTACTTC. This codes for CASSEWGEAAINEQYF. Drawing the rest from reference TRBV2 and TRBJ2-7, the complete variable domain is EPEVTQTPSHQVTQMGQEVILRCVPISNHLYFYWYRQILGQKVEFLVSFYNNEISEKSEIFDDQFSVERPDGSNFTLKIRSTKLEDSAMYFCASSEWGEAAINEQYFGPGTRLTVT.

The chain uses TRBV12-3 or TRBV12-4 and TRBJ1-2, with D hard to call. V was pared by 2 bases and J by 8 bases, with 9 bases between. This CDR3 has 12 residues. The CDR3 is CASSLQARGYTF. The CDR3 region has the DNA TGTGCCAGCAGTTTACAGGCCCGAGGCTACACCTTC.

The CDR3: CATGPGQENTEAFF. In DNA, the CDR3 is TGCGCCACCGGCCCGGGACAGGAGAACACTGAAGCTTTCTTT. V is TRBV5-1 and J is TRBJ1-1; TRBD1 aligns across 8 bases. The CDR3 has 14 amino acids. V lost 9 bases and J lost 1; bases outside the gene matches: 8. Germline values: CDR1 SGHRS, CDR2 YFSETQ.

The J gene is TRBJ1-2, the V gene TRBV7-9; 12 bases align to TRBD1. From germline, CDR1 is SEHNR and CDR2 FQNEAQ (reference sequence). J lost 3 bases, V lost 5 bases, and 4 bases had no gene match. The CDR3 loop spans 15 amino acids. The CDR3, as DNA: TGTGCCAGCAGCAACCGGGACAGGGGGCACTATGGCTACACCTTC. Translating it yields CASSNRDRGHYGYTF.

This clone was recorded once. The chain links TRBV5-1 to TRBJ2-5; TRBD1 might be the D (5 bases). Between the trimmed V and J ends, which lost 1 base and 5 bases, there was a span of 12 bases. Germline values: CDR1 SGHRS, CDR2 YFSETQ. The CDR3 covers 14 residues. Written as DNA, the CDR3 is TGCGCCAGCAGCTTGTCTCAGGGTTGGGAGACCCAGTACTTC. Protein: CASSLSQGWETQYF.

The chain carries TRBV4-1 and TRBJ2-1, with D possibly TRBD1 on 6 matching bases. This CDR3 region has 17 residues. V lost 2 bases to trimming and J lost 7 bases, with 21 bases between them. CDR1 is MGHRA and CDR2 is YSYEKL in the germline V gene. CDR3 amino acids: CASSQLQGQAGVNEQFF. In DNA form, the CDR3 reads TGCGCCAGCAGCCAACTACAGGGTCAGGCCGGGGTGAATGAGCAGTTCTTC.

J is TRBJ2-3 and V is TRBV19, with 7 bases matching TRBD1. There are 16 residues in the CDR3. Germline CDR1 is LNHDA and CDR2 is SQIVND (reference sequence). Trimming removed 5 bases from V and 0 bases from J; junction bases left unmatched: 8. CDR3 nucleotides: TGTGCCAGTAGTTTTTTGACAGGGAGTAGCACAGATACGCAGTATTTT. This translates into CASSFLTGSSTDTQYF.

The chain links TRBV30 to TRBJ1-2; D is unresolved. Trimming left V 1 base short and J 7 bases short, with 10 bases between. The CDR3 consists of 12 residues. Germline V gene data show CDR1 as GTSNPN and CDR2 as SVGIG (reference sequence). CDR3: CAWSGGFGGYTF. CDR3 sequence (DNA): TGTGCCTGGAGTGGAGGGTTCGGTGGCTACACCTTC.

The rearrangement joins TRBV11-2 to TRBJ2-3, with a weak D call TRBD1 (6 bases). The V end lost 5 bases, the J end lost 8 bases, and 14 bases lay between the germline ends. This CDR3 has 13 residues. Germline V gene sequence: CDR1 SGHAT, CDR2 FQNNGV. The CDR3 region has the DNA TGTGCCAGCAGCCCGGGGACAATCGGTACGCAGTATTTT. Protein: CASSPGTIGTQYF.

The V call is TRBV5-5, the J call TRBJ2-5, with no clear D. This CDR3 spans 15 amino acids. The germline V gene has CDR1 SGHKS and CDR2 YYEKEE (reference sequence). Trimming stripped 4 bases from V and 0 bases from J, with 13 bases between. CDR3 bases: TGTGCCAGCAGCCTTAAGGCGGCGTACCAAGAGACCCAGTACTTC. Its translation is CASSLKAAYQETQYF.

The chain carries TRBV3-1 (or the pseudogene TRBV3-2) and TRBJ1-1, with no clear D. The CDR3 runs to 14 residues. Trimming pared 4 bases from V and 5 bases from J, leaving 14 bases between. Looked up from germline, CDR1 is LGHDT and CDR2 is YNNKEL (reference sequence). The DNA for the CDR3 is TGTGCCAGCAGCCCCTCTTTGGGGAGGACTGAAGCTTTCTTT. Its translation: CASSPSLGRTEAFF.